This record looks at one TCR beta chain sequence and its context. Its antigen is unknown. Per the germline V gene, CDR1 is MDHEN and CDR2 is SYDVKM. Trimming removed 8 bases from V and 3 bases from J, with 11 bases in between. CDR3 length equals 12 residues. PCR employed 60 Vbeta and 13 Jbeta primers. Sequencing used immunoSEQ multiplex PCR; TCRdb keeps in-frame clones, though not all of them. The sample carries 35,000 to 40,000 clones, roughly 90% recorded once. This specimen comes from a study of cytomegalovirus exposure and HLA in healthy donors. The study's findings and limits: The study listed 150 to 200 cytomegalovirus-associated TCR beta chains. TCR beta sequences numbering roughly 18,000 were associated with HLA alleles at 0.05 false discovery rate in a later analysis. Most likely, a cluster of highly shared sequence variants arose as a sequencing artifact. Presence/absence analyses treated sequencing depth as roughly uniform across donors.

The sequenced sample consisted of PBMCs. This chain joins TRBV28 and TRBJ2-7; D perhaps matches TRBD1 (5 bases). The clonotype comes from a woman aged 18-29 years in good health and CMV-seronegative. The CDR3 DNA is TGTGCCAGCGGAAGACAGATCTACGAGCAGTACTTC. Translation gives CASGRQIYEQYF.